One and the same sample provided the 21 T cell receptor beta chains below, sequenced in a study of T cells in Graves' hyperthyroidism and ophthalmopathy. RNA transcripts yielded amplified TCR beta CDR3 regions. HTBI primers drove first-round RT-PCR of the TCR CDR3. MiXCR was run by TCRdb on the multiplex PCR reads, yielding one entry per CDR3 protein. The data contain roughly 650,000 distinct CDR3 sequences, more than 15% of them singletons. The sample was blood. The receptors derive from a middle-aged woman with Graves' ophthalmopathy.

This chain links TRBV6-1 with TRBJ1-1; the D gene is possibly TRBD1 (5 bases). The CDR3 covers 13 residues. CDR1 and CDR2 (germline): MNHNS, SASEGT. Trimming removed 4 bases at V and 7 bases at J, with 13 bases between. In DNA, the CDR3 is TGTGCCAGCAGTGCACAATGGGACGGTGAAGCTTTCTTT. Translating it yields CASSAQWDGEAFF.

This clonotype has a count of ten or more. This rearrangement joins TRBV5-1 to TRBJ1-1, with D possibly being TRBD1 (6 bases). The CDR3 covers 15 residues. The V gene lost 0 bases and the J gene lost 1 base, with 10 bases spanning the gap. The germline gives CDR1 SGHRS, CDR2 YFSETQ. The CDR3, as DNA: TGCGCCAGCAGCTTGGGTCAGACAGGGAACACTGAAGCTTTCTTT. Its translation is CASSLGQTGNTEAFF.

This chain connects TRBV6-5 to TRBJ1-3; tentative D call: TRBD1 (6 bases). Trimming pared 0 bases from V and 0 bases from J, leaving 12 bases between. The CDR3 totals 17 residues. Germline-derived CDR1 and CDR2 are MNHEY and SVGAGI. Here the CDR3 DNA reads TGTGCCAGCAGTTACTCATTGACAGGACACTCTGGAAACACCATATATTTT. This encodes CASSYSLTGHSGNTIYF.

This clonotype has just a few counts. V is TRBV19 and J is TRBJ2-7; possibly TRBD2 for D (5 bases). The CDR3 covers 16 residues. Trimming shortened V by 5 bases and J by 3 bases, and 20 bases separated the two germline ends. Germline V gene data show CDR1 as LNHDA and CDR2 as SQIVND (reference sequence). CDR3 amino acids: CASSAVGVTTDYEQYF. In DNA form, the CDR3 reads TGTGCCAGTAGTGCGGTGGGAGTGACTACCGACTACGAGCAGTACTTC.

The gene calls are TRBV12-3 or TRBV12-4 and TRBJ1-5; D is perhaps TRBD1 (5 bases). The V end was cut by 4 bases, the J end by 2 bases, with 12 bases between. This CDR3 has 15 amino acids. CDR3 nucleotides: TGTGCCAGCAGTTGGGGGAGCCCGGGCAATCAGCCCCAGCATTTT. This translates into CASSWGSPGNQPQHF.

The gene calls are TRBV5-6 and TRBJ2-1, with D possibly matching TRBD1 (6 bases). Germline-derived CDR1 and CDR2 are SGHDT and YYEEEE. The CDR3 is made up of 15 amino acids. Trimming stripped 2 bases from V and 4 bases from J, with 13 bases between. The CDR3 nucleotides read TGTGCCAGCAGCTTACTAACAGGGTTTTACAATGAGCAGTTCTTC. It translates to CASSLLTGFYNEQFF.

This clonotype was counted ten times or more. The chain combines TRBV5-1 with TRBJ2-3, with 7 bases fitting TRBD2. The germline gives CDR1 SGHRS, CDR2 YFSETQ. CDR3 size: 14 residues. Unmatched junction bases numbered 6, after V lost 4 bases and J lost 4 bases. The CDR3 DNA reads TGCGCCAGCAGCGGCATAGCGGGTGCAGATACGCAGTATTTT. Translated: CASSGIAGADTQYF.

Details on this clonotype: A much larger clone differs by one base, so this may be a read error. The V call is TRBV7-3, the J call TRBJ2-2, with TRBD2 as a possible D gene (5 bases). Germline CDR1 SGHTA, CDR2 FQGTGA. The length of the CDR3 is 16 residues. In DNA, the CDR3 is TGTGCCAGCAGCCAAATAGGCGGAACGAACACCGGGGAGCTGCTTTTT. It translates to CASSQIGGTNTGELLF.

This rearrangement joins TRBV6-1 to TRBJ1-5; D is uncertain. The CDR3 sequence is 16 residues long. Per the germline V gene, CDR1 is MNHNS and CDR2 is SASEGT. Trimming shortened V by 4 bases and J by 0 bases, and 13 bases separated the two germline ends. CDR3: CASSGPGSHSNQPQHF. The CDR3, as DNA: TGTGCCAGCAGTGGTCCCGGGAGCCATAGCAATCAGCCCCAGCATTTT.

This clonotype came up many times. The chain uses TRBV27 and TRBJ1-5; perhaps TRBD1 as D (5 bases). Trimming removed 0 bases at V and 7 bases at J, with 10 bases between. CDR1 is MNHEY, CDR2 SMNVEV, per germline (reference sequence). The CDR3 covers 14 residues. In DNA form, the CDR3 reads TGTGCCAGCAGTTTATCGGTCCAGGGCCAGCCCCAGCATTTT. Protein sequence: CASSLSVQGQPQHF.

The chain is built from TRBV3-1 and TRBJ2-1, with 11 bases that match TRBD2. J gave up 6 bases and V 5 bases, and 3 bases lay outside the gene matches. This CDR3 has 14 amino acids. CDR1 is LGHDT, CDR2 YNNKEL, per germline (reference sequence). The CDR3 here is CASSSLAGGNEQFF. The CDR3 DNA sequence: TGTGCCAGCAGCTCGCTAGCGGGAGGCAATGAGCAGTTCTTC.

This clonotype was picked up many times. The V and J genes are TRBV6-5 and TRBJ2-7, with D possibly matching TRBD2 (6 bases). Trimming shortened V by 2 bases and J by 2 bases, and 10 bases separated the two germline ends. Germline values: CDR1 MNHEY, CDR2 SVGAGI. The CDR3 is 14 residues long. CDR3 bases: TGTGCCAGCAGTTACGCGCGGGGCCCCTACGAGCAGTACTTC. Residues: CASSYARGPYEQYF.

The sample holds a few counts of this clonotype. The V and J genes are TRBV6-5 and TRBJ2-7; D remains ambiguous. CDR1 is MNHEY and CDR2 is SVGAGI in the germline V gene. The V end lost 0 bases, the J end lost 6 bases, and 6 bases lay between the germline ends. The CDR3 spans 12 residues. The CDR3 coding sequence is TGTGCCAGCAGTTACTCGAGAGGCGAGCAGTACTTC. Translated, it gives CASSYSRGEQYF.

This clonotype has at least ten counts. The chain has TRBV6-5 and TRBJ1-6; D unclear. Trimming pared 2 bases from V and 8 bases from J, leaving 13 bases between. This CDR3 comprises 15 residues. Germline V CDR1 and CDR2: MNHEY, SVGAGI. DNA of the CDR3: TGTGCCAGCAGTTACCTACGTTGGCGAGATTCACCCCTCCACTTT. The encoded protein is CASSYLRWRDSPLHF.

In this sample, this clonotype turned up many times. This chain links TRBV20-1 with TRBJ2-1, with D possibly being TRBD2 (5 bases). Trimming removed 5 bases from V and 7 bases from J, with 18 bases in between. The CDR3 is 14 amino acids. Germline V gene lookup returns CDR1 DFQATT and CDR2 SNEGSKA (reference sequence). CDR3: CSAGRVLGGNEQFF. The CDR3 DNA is TGCAGTGCTGGTAGGGTCCTGGGCGGGAATGAGCAGTTCTTC.

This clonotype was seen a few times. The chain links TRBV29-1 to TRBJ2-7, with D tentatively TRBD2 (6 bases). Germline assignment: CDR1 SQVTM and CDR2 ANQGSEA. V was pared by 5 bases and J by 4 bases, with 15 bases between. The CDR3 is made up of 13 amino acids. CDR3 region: CSVRVFAGYEQYF. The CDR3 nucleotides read TGCAGCGTTCGGGTATTCGCGGGGTACGAGCAGTACTTC.

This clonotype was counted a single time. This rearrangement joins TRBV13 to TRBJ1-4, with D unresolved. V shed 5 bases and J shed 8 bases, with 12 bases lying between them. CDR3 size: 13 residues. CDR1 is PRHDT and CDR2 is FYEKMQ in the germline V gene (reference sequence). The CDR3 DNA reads TGTGCCAGCAGCATTAGTTTGGGGGAAAAACTGTTTTTT. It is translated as CASSISLGEKLFF.

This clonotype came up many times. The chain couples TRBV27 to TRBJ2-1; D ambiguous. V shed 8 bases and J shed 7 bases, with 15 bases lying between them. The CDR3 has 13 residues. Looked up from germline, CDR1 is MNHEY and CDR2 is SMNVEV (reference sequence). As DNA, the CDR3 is TGTGCCAGCTCCGAGGCGCTGTGGAATGAGCAGTTCTTC. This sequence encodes CASSEALWNEQFF.

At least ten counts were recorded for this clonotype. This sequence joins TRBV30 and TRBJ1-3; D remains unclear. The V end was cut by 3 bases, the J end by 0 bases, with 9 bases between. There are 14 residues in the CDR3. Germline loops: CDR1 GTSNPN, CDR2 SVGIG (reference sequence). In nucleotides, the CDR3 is TGTGCCTGGAGGCGAAGGTCCTCTGGAAACACCATATATTTT. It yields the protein CAWRRRSSGNTIYF. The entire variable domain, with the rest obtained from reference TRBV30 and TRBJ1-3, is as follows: SQTIHQWPATLVQPVGSPLSLECTVEGTSNPNLYWYRQAAGRGLQLLFYSVGIGQISSEVPQNLSASRPQDRQFILSSKKLLLSDSGFYLCAWRRRSSGNTIYFGEGSWLTVV.

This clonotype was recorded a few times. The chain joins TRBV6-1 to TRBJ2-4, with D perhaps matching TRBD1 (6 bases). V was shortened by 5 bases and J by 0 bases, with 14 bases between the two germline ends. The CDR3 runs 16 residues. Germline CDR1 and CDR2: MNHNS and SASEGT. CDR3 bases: TGTGCCAGCAGTCCCCGGGACAAATTAGCCAAAAACATTCAGTACTTC. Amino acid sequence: CASSPRDKLAKNIQYF.

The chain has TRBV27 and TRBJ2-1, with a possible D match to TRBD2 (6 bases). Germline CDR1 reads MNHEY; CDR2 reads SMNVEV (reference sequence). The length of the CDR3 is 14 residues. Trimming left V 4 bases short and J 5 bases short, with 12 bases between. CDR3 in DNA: TGTGCCAGCAGTTCGGGACTGCGGAACAATGAGCAGTTCTTC. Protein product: CASSSGLRNNEQFF.